This TCR beta chain is drawn from a study of neurological immune-mediated disorders. TCRdb re-analysed the 5' RACE reads in MiXCR, keeping a single row per CDR3 protein. The sample shows 50,000 or so distinct CDR3 sequences, about 3.7% of them seen only once. This clonotype showed up many times. Germline CDR1 and CDR2: DFQATT and SNEGSKA (reference sequence). The CDR3 is 15 residues long. Trimming pared 3 bases from V and 2 bases from J, leaving 14 bases between. The gene calls are TRBV20-1 and TRBJ1-5, with D unclear. Sequenced input: PBMCs. The sequence came from a middle-aged man with multiple sclerosis. The CDR3 sequence: CSASGRLGGNQPQHF. The CDR3, as DNA: TGCAGTGCTAGCGGAAGGTTAGGTGGCAATCAGCCCCAGCATTTT.